The entry below gives a single T cell receptor (beta chain) sequence along with its context. The antigen remains undetermined. The data derive from a study of long-term antiretroviral therapy in people with HIV. The CDR3 is 14 amino acids. Germline V lookup: CDR1 MNHNS, CDR2 SASEGT. The germline V and J ends were trimmed by 9 bases and 0 bases, with 12 bases remaining between them. Researchers report immunoSEQ v3.0 was run at survey level. The assay was immunoSEQ multiplex PCR, and TCRdb's table has in-frame clones only and misses some. Of around 15,000 clones in the sample, around 83% were seen once. Regarding the study as a whole: Specimen acquisition occurred between the mid-2000s and the late 2010s, potentially under older ART regimens. Increased diversity was seen after ART, yet it remained lower than in transplant donor controls.

The receptor comes from a man between 35 and 55 years old with HIV. The V and J genes are TRBV6-1 and TRBJ1-3; TRBD1 might be the D (5 bases). The sample in question was unsorted PBMCs, obtained just before starting antiretroviral therapy. The CDR3 here is CASGDGVSGNTIYF. The CDR3 DNA sequence: TGTGCCAGTGGGGACGGTGTCTCTGGAAACACCATATATTTT.